A single sample is the source of the 12 T cell receptor beta chains below, sequenced in a study of blood T cell repertoires in COVID-19. TCRdb's table, derived via immunoSEQ multiplex PCR, lists solely in-frame clones and lacks some. The sample consists of about 210,000 clones, 80% to 90% of them appearing once. Sequencing input: peripheral blood. The receptor set was obtained from a man aged 45-60 years with active or convalescent COVID-19.

The V call is TRBV19, the J call TRBJ1-6; 12 bases line up with TRBD1. The CDR3 covers 18 residues. Losses at the gene ends were 5 bases for V and 6 bases for J; bases not matched to a gene: 11. Germline CDR1 LNHDA, CDR2 SQIVND (reference sequence). CDR3 in DNA: TGTGCCAGTAGTCAAGCCGGGACAGGGGGCCTAAGTAATTCACCCCTCCACTTT. Translated: CASSQAGTGGLSNSPLHF.

This clone was recorded a few times. The genes are TRBV28 and TRBJ2-7; 12 bases are shared with TRBD2. After removal of 5 bases from V and 3 bases from J, the junction contained 14 bases not matched to a gene. The CDR3 length is 18 residues. Germline values: CDR1 MDHEN, CDR2 SYDVKM. The CDR3 loop is CASSQMISTSGSGYEQYF. As DNA, the CDR3 is TGTGCCAGCAGTCAAATGATCTCGACTAGCGGGAGCGGCTACGAGCAGTACTTC.

The table lists this clone with a count of one. The genes are TRBV5-1 and TRBJ2-5, with 11 bases that match TRBD2. CDR3 length: 15 amino acids. V trimming: 4 bases; J trimming: 4 bases; junction bases outside the gene matches: 6. CDR1 SGHRS and CDR2 YFSETQ come from the germline V gene. This chain's CDR3 is CASSRGLAVLETQYF. The CDR3 DNA reads TGCGCCAGCAGCCGGGGACTAGCGGTATTAGAGACCCAGTACTTC.

The rearrangement joins TRBV5-1 to TRBJ2-3, with 10 bases matching TRBD2. The CDR3 totals 15 residues. J gave up 6 bases and V 2 bases, and 6 bases lay outside the gene matches. Germline CDR1 SGHRS, CDR2 YFSETQ. CDR3: CASSFGLAGADTQYF. CDR3 DNA: TGCGCCAGCAGCTTTGGGCTAGCGGGGGCGGATACGCAGTATTTT.

The chain has TRBV28 and TRBJ2-4, with D possibly TRBD1 on 6 matching bases. The CDR3 is made up of 18 amino acids. CDR1 and CDR2 from the germline V gene are MDHEN and SYDVKM. Trimming stripped 4 bases from V and 0 bases from J, with 19 bases between. The CDR3 here is CASSSRQVLLLAKNIQYF. CDR3 in DNA: TGTGCCAGCAGTTCAAGACAGGTCCTACTCCTAGCCAAAAACATTCAGTACTTC.

This chain uses TRBV19 with TRBJ1-6, with D tentatively TRBD1 (5 bases). CDR3 length: 16 residues. Trimming removed 1 base at V and 11 bases at J, with 18 bases between. Germline V gene data show CDR1 as LNHDA and CDR2 as SQIVND (reference sequence). The chain's CDR3 is CASSIARDPAGAPLHF. The CDR3 bases are TGTGCCAGTAGTATAGCGAGGGACCCTGCGGGGGCACCCCTCCACTTT.

The chain has TRBV19 and TRBJ1-2; no clear D. The germline V gene encodes CDR1 LNHDA and CDR2 SQIVND (reference sequence). With 5 bases removed from V and 4 bases from J, the gap between germline ends came to 20 bases. CDR3 length: 16 amino acids. CDR3 coding DNA: TGTGCCAGTAGTCCTCTTGGGGAGGGAAACTCCTATGGCTACACCTTC. Protein: CASSPLGEGNSYGYTF.

This rearrangement joins TRBV5-4 to TRBJ2-3; TRBD2 matches 12 bases. The CDR3 is 17 residues long. Trimming cost V 0 bases and J 5 bases; bases outside gene matches: 7. Germline V gene sequence: CDR1 SGHNT, CDR2 YYREEE (reference sequence). CDR3 region: CASSLATSGSAGDTQYF. CDR3 bases: TGTGCCAGCAGCTTGGCGACTAGCGGGAGTGCTGGAGATACGCAGTATTTT.

This clone was detected only a few times. The chain combines TRBV2 with TRBJ2-1; the D is unclear. Germline V CDR1 and CDR2: SNHLY, FYNNEI. Between the trimmed V and J ends, which lost 1 base and 4 bases, there was a span of 8 bases. The CDR3 loop spans 14 amino acids. The CDR3 is CASSEGIEYNEQFF. The CDR3 bases are TGTGCCAGCAGTGAAGGAATAGAATACAATGAGCAGTTCTTC. The full variable domain, in which reference TRBV2 and TRBJ2-1 provide the parts outside the CDR3, is EPEVTQTPSHQVTQMGQEVILRCVPISNHLYFYWYRQILGQKVEFLVSFYNNEISEKSEIFDDQFSVERPDGSNFTLKIRSTKLEDSAMYFCASSEGIEYNEQFFGPGTRLTVL.

The chain combines TRBV5-4 with TRBJ2-7; 13 positions agree with TRBD2. CDR1 is SGHNT and CDR2 is YYREEE in the germline V gene (reference sequence). The CDR3 extends over 14 amino acids. V gave up 0 bases and J gave up 6 bases; unmatched junction bases: 0. In DNA, the CDR3 is TGTGCCAGCAGCTTGGGGACTAGCGGGAGCGAGCAGTACTTC. Encoded protein: CASSLGTSGSEQYF.

This chain connects TRBV19 to TRBJ1-3, with D perhaps matching TRBD1 (5 bases). CDR1 is LNHDA, CDR2 SQIVND, per germline (reference sequence). CDR3 length equals 15 residues. V lost 4 bases and J lost 1, with 11 bases in between. This chain's CDR3 is CASSTNQGSGNTIYF. DNA for the CDR3: TGTGCCAGTAGTACCAATCAGGGTTCTGGAAACACCATATATTTT.

Only one count was recorded for this clone. The chain recombines TRBV4-3 with TRBJ1-1, with a tentative D call TRBD1 (5 bases). The CDR3 totals 14 residues. V was pared by 0 bases and J by 4 bases, with 9 bases between. CDR1 and CDR2 from the germline V gene are LGHNA and YSLEER. The CDR3 is CASSQDSRGTEAFF. In DNA form, the CDR3 reads TGCGCCAGCAGCCAAGATTCAAGGGGCACTGAAGCTTTCTTT.